This record concerns one T cell receptor (beta chain) sequence. What it recognizes is unknown. An end of the junction does not agree with germline; a read error may underlie this. The TCR beta libraries were generated through quantitative 5'-RACE incorporating molecular barcodes. One entry per CDR3 protein results from TCRdb running MiXCR on the 5' RACE reads. The table lists about 130,000 distinct CDR3 sequences, about 13% of them singletons. These data are taken from a study of CD8 T cells in ankylosing spondylitis. CDR3 length: 12 residues. The study's findings and limits: Made up of roughly 8 highly homologous variants, a TCR beta motif appeared characteristic of ankylosing spondylitis blood.

This TCR came from a female donor with ankylosing spondylitis or in good health (not recorded which). This chain links TRBV12-3 or TRBV12-4 with TRBJ1-1; possibly TRBD1 for D (5 bases). Sequenced input: blood, either unsorted or a sorted T cell fraction (not recorded which). CDR3 DNA: TGTGCCACCAGTCGGGACCCTTTGAAAGCTTTCTTT. This sequence encodes CATSRDPLKAFF.